The 21 T cell receptor beta chains below all came from one sample that was sequenced in a study of graft-versus-host responses after intestinal transplantation. Data came from immunoSEQ multiplex PCR; TCRdb stores just in-frame clones and leaves some out. The sample carries over 75,000 clones, 86% recorded once. Sample: PBMCs, taken 255 days after intestinal transplant. The receptor source for this set is a human patient who received an intestinal transplant, so some T cells may come from the graft donor.

The CDR3 sequence is CASVQGVGNTIYF. In nucleotides, the CDR3 is TGCGCCAGCGTACAGGGGGTCGGAAACACCATATATTTT. The rearrangement joins TRBV5-1 to TRBJ1-3; 8 bases agree with TRBD1. The CDR3 runs to 13 residues. Germline CDR1 is SGHRS and CDR2 is YFSETQ. Trimming took 7 bases from V and 4 from J; bases not matched to a gene: 4. The whole variable domain, remainder taken from reference TRBV5-1 and TRBJ1-3, is KAGVTQTPRYLIKTRGQQVTLSCSPISGHRSVSWYQQTPGQGLQFLFEYFSETQRNKGNFPGRFSGRQFSNSRSEMNVSTLELGDSALYLCASVQGVGNTIYFGEGSWLTVV.

The CDR3 is CASAQWANYGYTF. The CDR3 DNA reads TGTGCCAGCGCACAGTGGGCTAACTATGGCTACACCTTC. The gene calls are TRBV6-5 and TRBJ1-2; D uncertain. V was trimmed by 8 bases and J by 0 bases, leaving 10 bases between them. The CDR3 spans 13 residues. Germline V gene lookup returns CDR1 MNHEY and CDR2 SVGAGI.

The rearrangement uses TRBV7-3 and TRBJ2-1; 12 bases agree with TRBD2. The J segment lost 8 bases and the V segment lost 2 bases, leaving 4 bases of the junction unmatched. This CDR3 comprises 15 residues. The germline V gene encodes CDR1 SGHTA and CDR2 FQGTGA. The CDR3 here is CASSLRLAGEHEQFF. The CDR3, as DNA: TGTGCCAGCAGCTTACGACTAGCGGGAGAACATGAGCAGTTCTTC.

This clone was observed a few times. The chain carries TRBV25-1 and TRBJ2-1, with a possible D match to TRBD2 (5 bases). Germline V gives CDR1 MGHDK, CDR2 SYGVNS. Trimming cost V 8 bases and J 10 bases, with 12 bases left between them. This CDR3 contains 11 residues. For the CDR3, the DNA is TGTGCCAGCTATGGCGGCGGGGAGCAGTTCTTC. Encoded protein: CASYGGGEQFF.

The chain links TRBV7-8 to TRBJ1-2; D is possibly TRBD1 (5 bases). There are 17 residues in the CDR3. Trimming took 5 bases from V and 5 from J, leaving 24 bases between them. CDR1 and CDR2 (germline): SGHVS, FQNEAQ. CDR3 sequence (DNA): TGTGCCAGCAGCCCCACCTCGGGGCCAAGATCGGGGTATGGCTACACCTTC. Amino acids: CASSPTSGPRSGYGYTF.

V gene TRBV18 combines with J gene TRBJ1-2; TRBD1 agrees at 11 bases. V trimming: 3 bases; J trimming: 8 bases; junction bases outside the gene matches: 8. The germline gives CDR1 KGHSH, CDR2 LQKENI. CDR3 length: 15 residues. CDR3 region: CASSPGGTGGIGYTF. CDR3 in DNA: TGTGCCAGCTCACCCGGTGGGACAGGGGGGATCGGCTACACCTTC.

This chain links TRBV9 with TRBJ2-1; TRBD2 matches 7 bases. Germline CDR1 is SGDLS and CDR2 is YYNGEE. The CDR3 covers 17 residues. The ends lost 0 bases at V and 2 bases at J; junction bases unmatched: 8. DNA for the CDR3: TGTGCCAGCAGCGTAGGTGGGGCGGGAGTACCCTACAATGAGCAGTTCTTC. This gives the protein CASSVGGAGVPYNEQFF. Looking up the rest from reference TRBV9 and TRBJ2-1 gives the full variable domain: DSGVTQTPKHLITATGQRVTLRCSPRSGDLSVYWYQQSLDQGLQFLIQYYNGEERAKGNILERFSAQQFPDLHSELNLSSLELGDSALYFCASSVGGAGVPYNEQFFGPGTRLTVL.

V gene TRBV19 combines with J gene TRBJ1-1; tentatively, D is TRBD1 (6 bases). The CDR3 covers 18 residues. Trimming took 3 bases from V and 3 from J, leaving 23 bases between them. Germline lookup yields CDR1 LNHDA and CDR2 SQIVND (reference sequence). The CDR3 reads CASSMVRGGFFGDTEAFF. CDR3 nucleotide sequence: TGTGCCAGTAGTATGGTGAGGGGGGGCTTCTTTGGGGACACTGAAGCTTTCTTT. Full variable domain (outside the CDR3, taken from reference TRBV19 and TRBJ1-1): DGGITQSPKYLFRKEGQNVTLSCEQNLNHDAMYWYRQDPGQGLRLIYYSQIVNDFQKGDIAEGYSVSREKKESFPLTVTSAQKNPTAFYLCASSMVRGGFFGDTEAFFGQGTRLTVV.

The chain is built from TRBV5-1 and TRBJ1-2, with D possibly TRBD1 on 5 matching bases. In germline, CDR1 is SGHRS, CDR2 YFSETQ. This CDR3 region has 16 residues. V lost 0 bases and J lost 1, with 13 bases in between. The CDR3 nucleotides are TGCGCCAGCAGCTTGGCGTTTAACAGGAGTAACTATGGCTACACCTTC. Its translation is CASSLAFNRSNYGYTF.

The chain couples TRBV7-8 to TRBJ2-5; no clear D gene. The CDR3 is made up of 13 amino acids. Germline-derived CDR1 and CDR2 are SGHVS and FQNEAQ. V was clipped by 5 bases and J by 4 bases, with 11 bases between them. The CDR3 sequence: CASSPPVGETQYF. The CDR3 DNA follows: TGTGCCAGCAGCCCACCTGTCGGAGAGACCCAGTACTTC.

This clone was detected only a few times. The chain combines TRBV7-3 with TRBJ1-2, with TRBD1 matching over 7 bases. With V trimmed by 1 base and J by 4 bases, 6 bases remained unmatched. The CDR3 spans 15 residues. Germline lookup yields CDR1 SGHTA and CDR2 FQGTGA. CDR3 DNA: TGTGCCAGCAGCTTAAAAGGGGGCAGCCCCTATGGCTACACCTTC. Translating gives CASSLKGGSPYGYTF.

The gene calls are TRBV28 and TRBJ2-7; a weak D match, TRBD2 (6 bases). Trimming cost V 3 bases and J 5 bases, with 11 bases left between them. Germline values: CDR1 MDHEN, CDR2 SYDVKM. The CDR3 length is 13 residues. CDR3: CASSFGASDEQYF. CDR3 sequence (DNA): TGTGCCAGCAGTTTCGGGGCTAGCGACGAGCAGTACTTC.

A few counts support this clone. The rearrangement uses TRBV6-5 and TRBJ2-7; no clear D gene. The CDR3 runs to 14 residues. The V end was cut by 6 bases, the J end by 0 bases, with 12 bases between. Germline V gives CDR1 MNHEY, CDR2 SVGAGI. The CDR3 coding sequence is TGTGCCAGCAGACAGACTTCAAGCTCCTACGAGCAGTACTTC. This encodes CASRQTSSSYEQYF.

V is TRBV10-2 and J is TRBJ2-7; no firm D call. The V and J ends lost 3 bases and 2 bases respectively, with 17 bases between them. Looked up from germline, CDR1 is WSHSY and CDR2 is SAAADI. This CDR3 is 16 amino acids long. CDR3 protein: CASSDTFLASAYEQYF. CDR3 in DNA: TGCGCCAGCAGTGATACCTTTCTGGCCAGCGCCTACGAGCAGTACTTC.

The rearrangement links TRBV10-1 to TRBJ2-7; D ambiguous. The CDR3 extends over 14 amino acids. V was clipped by 0 bases and J by 2 bases, with 8 bases between them. Germline CDR1 WNHNN, CDR2 SYGVQD (reference sequence). The CDR3 nucleotides are TGCGCCAGCAGTGAGTCGCCCACCGCCTACGAGCAGTACTTC. Its protein is CASSESPTAYEQYF.

The chain has TRBV7-8 and TRBJ2-2; the D gene is possibly TRBD2 (7 bases). The germline V gene has CDR1 SGHVS and CDR2 FQNEAQ. V shed 5 bases and J shed 4 bases, with 11 bases lying between them. This CDR3 has 14 amino acids. CDR3 loop: CASSHREGTGELFF. For the CDR3, the DNA is TGTGCCAGCAGCCACAGGGAGGGCACCGGGGAGCTGTTTTTT.

This chain connects TRBV27 to TRBJ1-1; 9 nucleotides match TRBD1. V shed 5 bases and J 4 bases; nucleotides not matched to a gene: 14. The CDR3 runs 17 residues. The germline V gene encodes CDR1 MNHEY and CDR2 SMNVEV (reference sequence). In nucleotides, the CDR3 is TGTGCCAGCAGTGCCTCCGGGACAGGGACCCTATTCACTGAAGCTTTCTTT. Its translation is CASSASGTGTLFTEAFF.

The chain links TRBV6-5 to TRBJ1-2; 8 positions agree with TRBD1. Trimming removed 2 bases from V and 7 bases from J; junction bases left unmatched: 3. CDR1 is MNHEY and CDR2 is SVGAGI in the germline V gene. The CDR3 is made up of 13 amino acids. CDR3 in amino acids: CASSYPTGVGYTF. CDR3 bases: TGTGCCAGCAGTTACCCGACAGGGGTTGGCTACACCTTC.

This rearrangement joins TRBV10-2 to TRBJ1-1; D is possibly TRBD1 (5 bases). Germline V gene lookup returns CDR1 WSHSY and CDR2 SAAADI. The CDR3 is 15 residues long. V was clipped by 2 bases and J by 1 base, with 11 bases between them. The CDR3 loop is CASSETTARNTEAFF. The DNA for the CDR3 is TGCGCCAGCAGTGAGACGACAGCGAGGAACACTGAAGCTTTCTTT.

CDR3 amino acids: CASSYSVVTEAFF. CDR3 nucleotide sequence: TGTGCCAGCAGCTATAGTGTTGTAACTGAAGCTTTCTTT. The chain carries TRBV5-6 and TRBJ1-1; no reliable D call. The germline V gene encodes CDR1 SGHDT and CDR2 YYEEEE. The V end was cut by 3 bases, the J end by 5 bases, with 11 bases between. The CDR3 is 13 amino acids.

The chain joins TRBV6-5 to TRBJ2-5; 9 bases fit TRBD2. The junction had 2 bases not matched to a gene; V was cut back by 2 bases and J by 4 bases. Germline values: CDR1 MNHEY, CDR2 SVGAGI. There are 14 residues in the CDR3. The CDR3 DNA reads as TGTGCCAGCAGTTACGGTAGCGGGGGAGAGACCCAGTACTTC. Residues: CASSYGSGGETQYF.